This T cell receptor (beta chain) was recovered during a study of T cell repertoires in cytomegalovirus infection. Study summary: Recently identified HLA-C-restricted CMV epitopes were used, and well-studied HLA-B-restricted CMV epitopes were used as well. TCR beta signatures that were public indicated CMV infection and matching HLA type.

TCRdb reprocessed the reads with MiXCR, giving one entry per CDR3 protein. The sample shows 250,000 to 300,000 distinct CDR3 sequences, under 25% of them seen only once. Study-wide results and limits: Dominating the ex vivo response were HLA-C-restricted CMV-specific TCR beta clonotypes. Accumulated public TCR beta family frequency recognized individuals carrying CMV together with the relevant HLA.

This CDR3 spans 14 amino acids. The V gene end was trimmed by 6 bases and the J gene end by 6 bases; junction bases not matched to a gene: 4. This clonotype has ten or more counts. No antigen is known for it. The receptor comes from a human donor in good health (CMV status not recorded). Some clones in this sample may be carry-over from other donors' samples. The gene calls are TRBV12-3 or TRBV12-4 and TRBJ2-1, with 11 bases matching TRBD2. The input for sequencing was cultured PBMCs, taken from culture after CMV antigen stimulation. CDR3 coding DNA: TGTGCCAGCAGCCTAGCGGGAGGAAGCAATGAGCAGTTCTTC. This encodes CASSLAGGSNEQFF.